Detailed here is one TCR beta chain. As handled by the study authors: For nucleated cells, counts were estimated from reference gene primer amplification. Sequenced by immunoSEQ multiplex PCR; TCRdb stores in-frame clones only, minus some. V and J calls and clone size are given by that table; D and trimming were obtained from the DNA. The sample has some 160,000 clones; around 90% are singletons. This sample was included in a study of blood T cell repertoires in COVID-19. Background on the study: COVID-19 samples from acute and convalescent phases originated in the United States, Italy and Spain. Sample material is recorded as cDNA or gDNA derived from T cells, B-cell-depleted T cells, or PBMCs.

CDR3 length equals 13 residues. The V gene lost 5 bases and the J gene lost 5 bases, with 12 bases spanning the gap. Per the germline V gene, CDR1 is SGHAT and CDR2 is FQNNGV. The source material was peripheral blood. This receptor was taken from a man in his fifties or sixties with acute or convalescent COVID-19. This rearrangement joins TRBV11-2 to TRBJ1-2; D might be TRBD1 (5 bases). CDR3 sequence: CASSPSTVYGYTF. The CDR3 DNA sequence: TGTGCCAGCAGCCCCTCGACAGTTTATGGCTACACCTTC.